This T cell receptor (beta chain) was obtained from a study of blood T cell repertoires in COVID-19. About the study: Some COVID-19 samples were acute and others convalescent; all came from the United States, Italy and Spain. PBMCs, B-cell-depleted T cells, or T cells provided the cDNA or gDNA that made up the material.

Germline V lookup: CDR1 SGHTA, CDR2 FQGNSA. Trimming took 5 bases from V and 0 from J; bases not matched to a gene: 10. This CDR3 contains 17 residues. This clone was seen only once. The authors' processing: Reference gene primer amplification gave estimated nucleated cell counts. Sequencing was performed with immunoSEQ multiplex PCR; in TCRdb, only in-frame clones are kept and a portion is missing. From that table come the V and J calls and clone size; the DNA was used to work out D and trimming. There are 100,000 or so clones in the sample; roughly nine tenths occur only once, and around 2% lies in the top ten.

The rearrangement joins TRBV7-2 to TRBJ2-4; 7 nucleotides match TRBD2. The sample comprised peripheral blood. The sequence derives from a man in his fifties or sixties with active COVID-19. CDR3 in amino acids: CASSPGGGLLAKNIQYF. As DNA, the CDR3 is TGTGCCAGCAGCCCGGGGGGAGGGCTTCTAGCCAAAAACATTCAGTACTTC.